Listed here is a single T cell receptor (beta chain). From germline, CDR1 is KGHSH and CDR2 LQKENI. With 5 bases clipped from V and 5 bases from J, the junction kept 5 bases outside the gene matches. The CDR3 loop spans 14 amino acids. The data belong to a study of blood T cell repertoires in COVID-19. Across the study: Nucleic acid was either cDNA or gDNA, and it came from T cells, B-cell-depleted T cells, or PBMCs.

The assay was immunoSEQ multiplex PCR, and TCRdb's table has in-frame clones only and misses some. This table has hundreds of thousands of clones, about 88% appearing once. The specimen was PBMCs or T cells enriched from blood (not recorded which). The chain joins TRBV18 to TRBJ2-1; 8 positions agree with TRBD1. This clonotype was obtained from a woman between 50 and 59 years old who had recovered from COVID-19. The CDR3, as DNA: TGTGCCAGCTCAGGACAGGGTTGGGACAATGAGCAGTTCTTC. Amino acids: CASSGQGWDNEQFF.